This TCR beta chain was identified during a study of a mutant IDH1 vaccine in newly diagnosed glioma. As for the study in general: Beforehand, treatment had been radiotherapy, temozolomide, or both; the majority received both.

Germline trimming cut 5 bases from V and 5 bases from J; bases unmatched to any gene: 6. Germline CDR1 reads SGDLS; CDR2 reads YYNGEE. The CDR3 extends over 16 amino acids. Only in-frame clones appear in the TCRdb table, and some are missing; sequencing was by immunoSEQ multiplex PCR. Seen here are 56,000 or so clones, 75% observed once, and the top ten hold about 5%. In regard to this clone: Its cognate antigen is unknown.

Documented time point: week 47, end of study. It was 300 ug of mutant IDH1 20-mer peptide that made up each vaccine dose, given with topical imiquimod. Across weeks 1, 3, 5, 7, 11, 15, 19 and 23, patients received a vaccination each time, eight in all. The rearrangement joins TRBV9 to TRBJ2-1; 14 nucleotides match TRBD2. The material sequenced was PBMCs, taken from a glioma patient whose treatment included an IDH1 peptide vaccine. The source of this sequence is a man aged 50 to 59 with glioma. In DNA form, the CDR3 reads TGTGCCAGCAGAGGACTAGCGGGGGGTCTCAACAATGAGCAGTTCTTC. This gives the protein CASRGLAGGLNNEQFF.